This T cell receptor beta chain was recovered during a study of shared clonotypes between healthy human individuals. The CDR3 sequence is 17 residues long. With 0 bases removed from V and 0 bases from J, the gap between germline ends came to 12 bases. Germline assignment: CDR1 SGHTA and CDR2 FQGNSA. Sequencing used immunoSEQ multiplex PCR; TCRdb keeps in-frame clones, though not all of them. Here the sample spans roughly 1 million clones, around 78% being singletons. The rearrangement joins TRBV7-2 to TRBJ2-1; perhaps TRBD2 as D (6 bases). The sample was memory CD4+ T cells from PBMCs. The subset here: CD45RA-negative fraction. This receptor was obtained from a man between 18 and 29 years old in good health. Some clones in this sample may be carry-over from other donors' samples. The chain's CDR3 is CASSLASGRGSYNEQFF. CDR3 bases: TGTGCCAGCAGCTTAGCTAGCGGTAGGGGCTCCTACAATGAGCAGTTCTTC.